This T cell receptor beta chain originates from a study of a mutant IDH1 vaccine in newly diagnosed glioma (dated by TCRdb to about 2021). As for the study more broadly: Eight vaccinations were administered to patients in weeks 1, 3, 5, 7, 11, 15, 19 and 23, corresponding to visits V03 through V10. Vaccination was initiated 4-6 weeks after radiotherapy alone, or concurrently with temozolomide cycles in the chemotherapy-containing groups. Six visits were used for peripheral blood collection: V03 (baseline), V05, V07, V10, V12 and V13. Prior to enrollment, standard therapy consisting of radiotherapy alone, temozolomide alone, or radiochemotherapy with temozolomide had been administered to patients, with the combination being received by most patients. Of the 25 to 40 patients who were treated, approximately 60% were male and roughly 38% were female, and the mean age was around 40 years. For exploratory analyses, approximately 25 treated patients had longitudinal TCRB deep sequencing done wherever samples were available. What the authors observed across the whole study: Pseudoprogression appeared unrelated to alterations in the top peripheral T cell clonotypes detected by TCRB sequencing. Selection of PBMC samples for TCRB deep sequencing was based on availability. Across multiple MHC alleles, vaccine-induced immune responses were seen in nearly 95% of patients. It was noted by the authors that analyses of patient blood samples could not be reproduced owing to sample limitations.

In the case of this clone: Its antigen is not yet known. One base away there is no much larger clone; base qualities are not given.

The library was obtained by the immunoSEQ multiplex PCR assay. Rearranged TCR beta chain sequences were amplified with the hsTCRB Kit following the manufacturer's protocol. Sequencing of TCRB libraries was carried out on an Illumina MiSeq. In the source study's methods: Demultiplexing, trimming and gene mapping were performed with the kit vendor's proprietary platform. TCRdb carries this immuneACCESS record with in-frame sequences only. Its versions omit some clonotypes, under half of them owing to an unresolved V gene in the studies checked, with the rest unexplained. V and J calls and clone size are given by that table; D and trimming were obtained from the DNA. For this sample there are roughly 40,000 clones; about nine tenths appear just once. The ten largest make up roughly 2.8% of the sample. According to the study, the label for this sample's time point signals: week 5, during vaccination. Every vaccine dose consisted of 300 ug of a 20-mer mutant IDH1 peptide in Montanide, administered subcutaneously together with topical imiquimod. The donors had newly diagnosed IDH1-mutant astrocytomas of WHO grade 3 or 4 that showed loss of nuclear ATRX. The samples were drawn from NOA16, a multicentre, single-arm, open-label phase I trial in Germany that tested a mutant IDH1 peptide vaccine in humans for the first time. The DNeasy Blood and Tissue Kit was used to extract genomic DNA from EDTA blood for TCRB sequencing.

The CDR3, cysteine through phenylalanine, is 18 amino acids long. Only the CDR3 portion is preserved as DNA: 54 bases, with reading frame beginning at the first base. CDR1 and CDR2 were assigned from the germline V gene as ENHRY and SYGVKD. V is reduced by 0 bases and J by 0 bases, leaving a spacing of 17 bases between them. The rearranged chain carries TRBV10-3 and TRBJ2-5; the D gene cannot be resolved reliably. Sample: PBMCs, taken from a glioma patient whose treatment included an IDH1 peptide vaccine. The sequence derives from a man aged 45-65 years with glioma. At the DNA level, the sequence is TGTGCCATCAGTGAGTCGTTGGGTGTGTTAGGGCACCAAGAGACCCAGTACTTC. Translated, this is CAISESLGVLGHQETQYF.